This T cell receptor (beta chain) derives from a study of cytomegalovirus exposure and HLA in healthy donors. General study findings and limits: Analysis was carried out at a later point, and it linked a missense DCLRE1C variant to TCR beta V- and J-gene trimming. There were several of the most significant clusters that appeared linked to common viral pathogens in a later analysis.

The PCR employed 60 Vbeta primers together with 13 Jbeta primers. TCRdb's copy holds only in-frame clones and misses some; the assay was immunoSEQ multiplex PCR. Its table records about 100,000 clones. Worth noting for this clone: The antigen remains undetermined.

The CDR3 has 16 amino acids. Trimming cost V 2 bases and J 0 bases, with 11 bases left between them. Germline V gene lookup returns CDR1 MGHRA and CDR2 YSYEKL. The chain carries TRBV4-1 and TRBJ1-3; no clear D. Material for sequencing was PBMCs. The clonotype was recovered from a girl between 5 and 17 years old in good health and CMV-seropositive. The CDR3 here is CASSQLTTSSGNTIYF. The CDR3 nucleotides are TGCGCCAGCAGCCAATTAACTACGAGCTCTGGAAACACCATATATTTT.